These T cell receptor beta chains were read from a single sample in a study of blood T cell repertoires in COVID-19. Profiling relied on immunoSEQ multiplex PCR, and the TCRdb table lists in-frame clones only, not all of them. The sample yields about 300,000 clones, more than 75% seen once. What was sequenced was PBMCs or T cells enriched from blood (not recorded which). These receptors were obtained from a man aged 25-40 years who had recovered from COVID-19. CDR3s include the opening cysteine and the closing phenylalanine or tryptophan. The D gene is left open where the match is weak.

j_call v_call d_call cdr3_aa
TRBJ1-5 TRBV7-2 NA CASSSQVDRNQPQHF
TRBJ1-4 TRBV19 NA CASSIGTGVVEKLFF
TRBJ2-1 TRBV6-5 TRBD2 CASRQRGVANEQFF
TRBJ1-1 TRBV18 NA CASSPLGVGSQWVNTEAFF
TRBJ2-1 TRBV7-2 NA CASSSQRYNEQFF
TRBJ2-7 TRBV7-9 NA CASSFEGRGWEQYF
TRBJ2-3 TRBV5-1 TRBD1 CASSFRGRSTDTQYF
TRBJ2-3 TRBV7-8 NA CASSLSTTDTQYF
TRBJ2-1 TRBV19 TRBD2 CASSGLAGESGEQFF
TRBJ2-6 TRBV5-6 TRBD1 CASSPTGGAAGANVLTF
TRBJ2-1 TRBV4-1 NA CASSQDAGSSYNEQFF
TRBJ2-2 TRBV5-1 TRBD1 CASSLTGVRDTGELFF
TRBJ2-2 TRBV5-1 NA CASSLVDTGELFF
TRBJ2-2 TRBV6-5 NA CASLTRGTGELFF
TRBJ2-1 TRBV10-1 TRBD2 CASSGLASGLNEQFF
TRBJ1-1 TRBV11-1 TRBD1 CASSSRGTGNTEAFF
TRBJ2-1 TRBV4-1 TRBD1 CASSQPRDRPVLEQFF